Listed below are T cell receptor beta chains from one sample, sequenced in a study of T cell changes during pregnancy in multiple sclerosis. TCRdb keeps only in-frame clones here, not all; method: immunoSEQ multiplex PCR. This sample carries more than 85,000 clones, about 94% of them seen once, and the ten largest clones take roughly 0.9%. This material consisted of peripheral blood, taken before pregnancy. These receptors were collected from a female donor with multiple sclerosis, enrolled in a pregnancy study. The CDR3 runs from the conserved cysteine through the conserved F or W. D genes are given only for firm matches. Size values are once, few and many counts, or a class for expanded clones, and some rows have none.

clone_size,d_call,v_call,j_call,cdr3_length,cdr3_nt,cdr3_aa
-,TRBD1,TRBV9,TRBJ2-7,15,TGTGCCAGCAGCCCCCCACAGGGGCATCAACGGGAGCAGTACTTC,CASSPPQGHQREQYF
-,TRBD1,TRBV14,TRBJ1-2,15,TGTGCCAGCAGCCAAAGGACAGGGAGGGACTATGGCTACACCTTC,CASSQRTGRDYGYTF
-,-,TRBV21-1,TRBJ2-7,11,TGTGCAGGGGGTGGCGGTGTCGAGCAGTACTTC,CAGGGGVEQYF
once,-,TRBV2,TRBJ1-5,15,TGTGCCAGCAGTGAATTGTGGGGGCTGGCGCAGCCCCAGCATTTT,CASSELWGLAQPQHF
few,-,TRBV5-1,TRBJ1-1,13,TGCGCCAGCAGCCGCGGGGATTTCCCTGAAGCTTTCTTT,CASSRGDFPEAFF
few,-,TRBV5-4,TRBJ2-5,15,TGTGCCAGCAGCTTTACCGGGACACTTCAAGAGACCCAGTACTTC,CASSFTGTLQETQYF
-,TRBD2,TRBV7-6,TRBJ2-3,16,TGTGCCAGCACCAAAAAACTAGCGTGGAGCACAGATACGCAGTATTTT,CASTKKLAWSTDTQYF
-,-,TRBV11-2,TRBJ2-1,18,TGTGCCAGCAGCTTAGGGGGGGATAGCGGACTTTTCGGGAATGAGCAGTTCTTC,CASSLGGDSGLFGNEQFF
-,TRBD1,TRBV5-1,TRBJ1-1,19,TGCGCCAGCAGCTTTATGAGACAGAAAGACAGGGCGGATGAAACTGAAGCTTTCTTT,CASSFMRQKDRADETEAFF
-,-,TRBV27,TRBJ2-7,12,TGTGCCAGCGGCTGGACACCCTACGAGCAGTACTTC,CASGWTPYEQYF
-,TRBD1,TRBV5-1,TRBJ1-2,14,TGCGCCAGCAGCGTCACCGGGACAGGGAAAGGCTACACCTTC,CASSVTGTGKGYTF
-,TRBD2,TRBV25-1,TRBJ2-3,15,TGTGCCAGTGGGACGCTAGCGGGAGTGGGGGATACGCAGTATTTT,CASGTLAGVGDTQYF
-,-,TRBV6-5,TRBJ1-2,14,TGTGCCAGCAGTTACTCCCGGACTCTGGCCCACTACACCTTC,CASSYSRTLAHYTF
-,-,TRBV6-5,TRBJ2-7,10,TGTGCCAGCAGTATAGCTGAGCAGTACTTC,CASSIAEQYF
-,TRBD2,TRBV9,TRBJ2-1,16,TGTGCCAGCAGCCCTGGACTAGCGGGATCCTACAATGAGCAGTTCTTC,CASSPGLAGSYNEQFF
-,-,TRBV6-1,TRBJ2-1,15,TGTGCCAGCACCCAGATCCTCGGGAGTAACAATGAGCAGTTCTTC,CASTQILGSNNEQFF
-,-,TRBV2,TRBJ1-2,13,TGTGCCAGCAGGGTTTTCGGGGGCTATGGCTACACCTTC,CASRVFGGYGYTF
-,-,TRBV25-1,TRBJ1-1,15,TGTGCCAGCAGTGACTCGGGACAAGGGAACACTGAAGCTTTCTTT,CASSDSGQGNTEAFF
-,-,TRBV5-1,TRBJ1-2,13,TGCGCCGGCAGCTTGGGGGGCGCGAATGGCTACACCTTC,CAGSLGGANGYTF
-,TRBD1,TRBV19,TRBJ2-7,15,TGTGCCAGTAGGGTTACCGGGACAGGGGACTACGAGCAGTACTTC,CASRVTGTGDYEQYF